This TCR beta chain was captured by sequencing in a study of shared clonotypes between healthy human individuals. The overall study: Aged between 18 and 49, the donors were two women and a few men. Findings and caveats of the study: In a handful of donors, about 5% of naive CD4 clonotypes appeared in common.

Sequencing was performed with immunoSEQ multiplex PCR; in TCRdb, only in-frame clones are kept and a portion is missing. The sample yields approximately 840,000 clones, roughly 96% seen once. CD8 cells regarded as naive lacked CD45RO, were positively chosen for CCR7, and omitted terminally differentiated effector memory CD45RA+ cells. On this clone itself: Its antigen is as yet unknown.

Source material: naive CD8+ T cells sorted from blood. The receptor comes from a man aged 25 to 45 in good health.

The CDR3 protein is CASSYDHTNTEAFF. CDR3 DNA sequence: TGTGCCAGCAGTTACGACCATACGAACACTGAAGCTTTCTTT. This chain uses TRBV6-5 with TRBJ1-1; unclear D gene. The CDR3 sequence is 14 residues long. The germline V gene has CDR1 MNHEY and CDR2 SVGAGI. V was pared by 2 bases and J by 1 base, with 8 bases between.